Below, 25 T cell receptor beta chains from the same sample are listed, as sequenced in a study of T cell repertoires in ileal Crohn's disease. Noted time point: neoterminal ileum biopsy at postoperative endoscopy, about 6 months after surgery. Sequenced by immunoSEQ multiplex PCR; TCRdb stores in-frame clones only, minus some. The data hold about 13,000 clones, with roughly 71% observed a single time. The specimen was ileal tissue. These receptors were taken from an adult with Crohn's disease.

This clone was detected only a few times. CDR3 in amino acids: CASSQTGGAGNTIYF. The CDR3 nucleotides read TGTGCCAGCAGCCAGACGGGGGGCGCAGGGAACACCATATATTTT. The rearrangement joins TRBV11-2 to TRBJ1-3, with D possibly TRBD1 on 6 matching bases. Deletions cut 5 bases from V and 7 bases from J, with 18 bases between. Germline V CDR1 and CDR2: SGHAT, FQNNGV. The CDR3 is 15 residues long.

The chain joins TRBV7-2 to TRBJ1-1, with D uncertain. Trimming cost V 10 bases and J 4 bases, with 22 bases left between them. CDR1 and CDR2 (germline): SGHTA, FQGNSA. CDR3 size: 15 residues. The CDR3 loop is CATIPGGTWGTEAFF. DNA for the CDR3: TGTGCCACCATACCTGGAGGTACCTGGGGCACTGAAGCTTTCTTT.

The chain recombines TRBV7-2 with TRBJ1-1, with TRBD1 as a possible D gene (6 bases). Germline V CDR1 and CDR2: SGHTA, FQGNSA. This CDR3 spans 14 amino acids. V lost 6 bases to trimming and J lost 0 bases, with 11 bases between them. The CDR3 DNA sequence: TGTGCCAGCAGATACGACAGGATGAACACTGAAGCTTTCTTT. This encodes CASRYDRMNTEAFF.

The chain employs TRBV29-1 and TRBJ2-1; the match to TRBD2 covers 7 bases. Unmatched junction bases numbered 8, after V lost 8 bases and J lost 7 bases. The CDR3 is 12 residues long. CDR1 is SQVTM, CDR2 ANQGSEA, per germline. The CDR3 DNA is TGCAGCACCGGGGGGTTTAGGAATGAGCAGTTCTTC. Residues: CSTGGFRNEQFF.

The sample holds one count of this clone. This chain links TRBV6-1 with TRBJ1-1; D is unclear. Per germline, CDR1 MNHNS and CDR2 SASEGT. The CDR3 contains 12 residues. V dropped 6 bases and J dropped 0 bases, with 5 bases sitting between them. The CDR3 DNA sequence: TGTGCCAGCAGAAACATGAACACTGAAGCTTTCTTT. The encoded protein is CASRNMNTEAFF.

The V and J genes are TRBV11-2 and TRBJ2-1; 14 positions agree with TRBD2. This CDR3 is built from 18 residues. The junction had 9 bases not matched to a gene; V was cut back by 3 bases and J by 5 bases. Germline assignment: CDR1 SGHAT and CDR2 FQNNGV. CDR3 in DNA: TGTGCCAGCAGCTTTAGACTAGCGGGGGGGAAAGGGGACAATGAGCAGTTCTTC. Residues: CASSFRLAGGKGDNEQFF.

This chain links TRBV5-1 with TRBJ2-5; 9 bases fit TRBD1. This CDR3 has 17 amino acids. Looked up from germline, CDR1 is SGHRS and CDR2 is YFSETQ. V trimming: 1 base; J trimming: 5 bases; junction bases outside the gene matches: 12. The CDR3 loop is CASSLTDVGQGPETQYF. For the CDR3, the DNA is TGCGCCAGCAGCTTGACGGATGTTGGACAGGGGCCGGAGACCCAGTACTTC.

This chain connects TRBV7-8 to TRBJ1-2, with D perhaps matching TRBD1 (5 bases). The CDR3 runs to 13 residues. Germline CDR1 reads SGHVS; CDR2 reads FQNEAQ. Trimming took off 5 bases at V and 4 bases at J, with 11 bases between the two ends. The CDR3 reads CASSPGGSYGYTF. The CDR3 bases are TGTGCCAGCAGCCCTGGGGGGTCCTATGGCTACACCTTC.

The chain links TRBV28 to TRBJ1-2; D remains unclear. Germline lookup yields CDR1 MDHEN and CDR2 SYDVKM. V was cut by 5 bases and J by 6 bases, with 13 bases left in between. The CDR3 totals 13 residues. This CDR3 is CASSTAEGNGYTF. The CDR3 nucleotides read TGTGCCAGCAGTACCGCCGAGGGCAATGGCTACACCTTC.

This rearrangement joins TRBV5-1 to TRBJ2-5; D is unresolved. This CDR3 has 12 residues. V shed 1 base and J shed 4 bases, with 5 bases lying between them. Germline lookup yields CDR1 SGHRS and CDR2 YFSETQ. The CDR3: CASSLSRETQYF. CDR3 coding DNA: TGCGCCAGCAGCTTGAGCCGAGAGACCCAGTACTTC.

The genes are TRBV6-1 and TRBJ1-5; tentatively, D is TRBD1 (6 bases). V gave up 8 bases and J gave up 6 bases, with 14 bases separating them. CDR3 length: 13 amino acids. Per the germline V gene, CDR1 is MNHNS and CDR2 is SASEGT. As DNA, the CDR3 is TGTGCCAGCCTTGGACAGCTTAGTCAGCCCCAGCATTTT. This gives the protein CASLGQLSQPQHF.

Here the CDR3 reads CASSLDYRGSSPLHF. In DNA form, the CDR3 reads TGCGCCAGCAGCTTGGACTACAGGGGGAGTTCACCCCTCCACTTT. The chain links TRBV5-1 to TRBJ1-6, with 8 bases matching TRBD1. Trimming removed 0 bases from V and 9 bases from J; junction bases left unmatched: 5. The CDR3 covers 15 residues. Per the germline V gene, CDR1 is SGHRS and CDR2 is YFSETQ.

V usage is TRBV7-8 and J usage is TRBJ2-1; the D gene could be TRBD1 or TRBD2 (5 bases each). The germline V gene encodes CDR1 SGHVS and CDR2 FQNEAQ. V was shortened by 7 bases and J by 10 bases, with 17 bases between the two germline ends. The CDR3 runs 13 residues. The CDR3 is CASNFGDPGEQFF. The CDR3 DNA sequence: TGTGCCAGCAATTTTGGGGACCCGGGGGAGCAGTTCTTC.

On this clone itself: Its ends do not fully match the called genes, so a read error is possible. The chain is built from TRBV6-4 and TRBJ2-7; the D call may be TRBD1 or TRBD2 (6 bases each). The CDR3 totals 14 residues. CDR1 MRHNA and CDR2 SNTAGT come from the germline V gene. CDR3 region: CASSYSIGGNEQYF. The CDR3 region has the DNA TGTGCCAGCAGTTACTCGATAGGGGGGAACGAGCAGTACTTC.

The CDR3 reads CASRPLDGNEKLFF. CDR3 nucleotides: TGTGCCAGCCGACCCCTTGACGGTAATGAAAAACTGTTTTTT. V usage is TRBV18 and J usage is TRBJ1-4; D unclear. V gave up 8 bases and J gave up 4 bases, with 14 bases separating them. This CDR3 contains 14 residues. The germline CDR1 and CDR2 sequences are KGHSH and LQKENI.

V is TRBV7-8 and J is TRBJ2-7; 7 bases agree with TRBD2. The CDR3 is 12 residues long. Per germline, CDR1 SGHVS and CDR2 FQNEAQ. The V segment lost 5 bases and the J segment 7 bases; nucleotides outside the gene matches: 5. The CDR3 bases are TGTGCCAGCAGCACCCGGCGGGGGGAGCAGTACTTC. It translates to CASSTRRGEQYF.

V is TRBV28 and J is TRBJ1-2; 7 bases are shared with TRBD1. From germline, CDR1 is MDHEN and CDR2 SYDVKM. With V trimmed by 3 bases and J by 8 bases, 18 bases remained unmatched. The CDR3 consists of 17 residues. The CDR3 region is CASSFHLLTRGSGGYTF. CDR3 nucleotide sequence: TGTGCCAGCAGTTTTCACCTCCTAACCAGGGGGTCGGGAGGCTACACCTTC.

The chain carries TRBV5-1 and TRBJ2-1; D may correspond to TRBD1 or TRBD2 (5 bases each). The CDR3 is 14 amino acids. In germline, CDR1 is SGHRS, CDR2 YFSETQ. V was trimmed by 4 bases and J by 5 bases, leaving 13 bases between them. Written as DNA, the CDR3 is TGCGCCAGCAGCCGGGACCTGGGGAACAATGAGCAGTTCTTC. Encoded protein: CASSRDLGNNEQFF.

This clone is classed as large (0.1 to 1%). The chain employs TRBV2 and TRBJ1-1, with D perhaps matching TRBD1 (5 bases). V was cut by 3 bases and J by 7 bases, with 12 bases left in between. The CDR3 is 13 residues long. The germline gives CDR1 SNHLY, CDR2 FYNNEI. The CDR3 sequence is CASSDGTSYEAFF. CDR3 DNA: TGTGCCAGCAGTGATGGGACCTCATATGAAGCTTTCTTT.

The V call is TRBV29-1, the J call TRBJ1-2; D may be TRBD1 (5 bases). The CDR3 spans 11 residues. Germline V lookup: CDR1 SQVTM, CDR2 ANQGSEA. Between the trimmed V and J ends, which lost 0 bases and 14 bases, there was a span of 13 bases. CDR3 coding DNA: TGCAGCGTTGAAGATCAAGGGGTGTCGACCTTC. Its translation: CSVEDQGVSTF.

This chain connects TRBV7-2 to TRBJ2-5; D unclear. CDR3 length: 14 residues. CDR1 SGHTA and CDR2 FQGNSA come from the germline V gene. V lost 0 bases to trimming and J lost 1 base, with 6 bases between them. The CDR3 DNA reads TGTGCCAGCAGCTTAGCCCCTAGCCAAGAGACCCAGTACTTC. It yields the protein CASSLAPSQETQYF.

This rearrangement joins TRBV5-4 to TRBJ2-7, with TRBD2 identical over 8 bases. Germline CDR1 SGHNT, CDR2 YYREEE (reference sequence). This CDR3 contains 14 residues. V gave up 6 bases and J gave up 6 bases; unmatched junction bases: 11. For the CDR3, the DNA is TGTGCCAGCAAACCGGGACTAGGGCCCCGCGAGCAGTACTTC. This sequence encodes CASKPGLGPREQYF.

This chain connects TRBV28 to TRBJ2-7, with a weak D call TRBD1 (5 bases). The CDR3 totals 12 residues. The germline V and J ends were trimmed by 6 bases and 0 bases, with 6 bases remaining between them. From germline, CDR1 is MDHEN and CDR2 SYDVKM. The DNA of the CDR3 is TGTGCCAGCAGCGACAGCTCCTACGAGCAGTACTTC. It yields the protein CASSDSSYEQYF. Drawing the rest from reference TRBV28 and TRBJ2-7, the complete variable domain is DVKVTQSSRYLVKRTGEKVFLECVQDMDHENMFWYRQDPGLGLRLIYFSYDVKMKEKGDIPEGYSVSREKKERFSLILESASTNQTSMYLCASSDSSYEQYFGPGTRLTVT.

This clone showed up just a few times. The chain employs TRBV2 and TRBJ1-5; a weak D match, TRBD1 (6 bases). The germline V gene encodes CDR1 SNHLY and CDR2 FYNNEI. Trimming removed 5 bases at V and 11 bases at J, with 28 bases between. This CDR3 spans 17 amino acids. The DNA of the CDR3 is TGTGCCAGCAGTTATGATGGGGGGGCGGGCCCCATGTCCTCCCAGCATTTT. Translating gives CASSYDGGAGPMSSQHF.

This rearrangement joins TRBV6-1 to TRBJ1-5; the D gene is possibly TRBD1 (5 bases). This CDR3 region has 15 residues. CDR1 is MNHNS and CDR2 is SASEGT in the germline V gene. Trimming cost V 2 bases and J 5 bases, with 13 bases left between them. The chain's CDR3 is CASSENWQGYQPQHF. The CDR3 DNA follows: TGTGCCAGCAGTGAAAATTGGCAGGGCTATCAGCCCCAGCATTTT.